This is a list of T cell receptor beta chains from one sample in a study of Graves' ophthalmopathy and Graves' hyperthyroidism. TCRdb ran MiXCR on the multiplex PCR reads and lists one entry per CDR3 protein. The sample holds approximately 160,000 distinct CDR3 sequences, 35% to 50% seen once. The specimen was peripheral blood. These receptors originate from a man aged 25 to 40 with Graves' ophthalmopathy. Both conserved end residues are part of each CDR3. D genes are given only for firm matches. Clone size appears in some rows only: once, few, many, or a class for an expanded clone.

V,D,size,J,DNA,CDR3
TRBV6-2/TRBV6-3,TRBD1,many,TRBJ2-7,TGTGCCAGCAGTCCCGCGGACAGGTACGAGCAGTACTTC,CASSPADRYEQYF
TRBV7-8,TRBD1,few,TRBJ1-1,TGTGCCAGCGGGACAGGCTTAAGCAACACTGAAGCTTTCTTT,CASGTGLSNTEAFF
TRBV12-3/TRBV12-4,-,-,TRBJ1-1,TGTGCCAGCAGGGAGACCGGGACAAGTGAAGCTTTCTTT,CASRETGTSEAFF
TRBV2,TRBD2,-,TRBJ2-5,TGTGCCAGCAGTGAAGAGTCTAGCGGGCACCAAGAGACCCAGTACTTC,CASSEESSGHQETQYF
TRBV20-1,TRBD1,many,TRBJ2-2,TGCAGTGCTTGGACAGGGTTACGGACCGGGGAGCTGTTTTTT,CSAWTGLRTGELFF
TRBV2,-,-,TRBJ1-1,TGTGCCAGCAGTATCGTGGGGGGCACTGAAGCTTTCTTT,CASSIVGGTEAFF
TRBV6-5,-,many,TRBJ1-1,TGTGCCAGCAGTTCGGACAGTAACACTGAAGCTTTCTTT,CASSSDSNTEAFF
TRBV12-3/TRBV12-4,TRBD1,few,TRBJ2-5,TGTGCCAGCAGCCCGCCGGGACAGGTCGGAGAGACCCAGTACTTC,CASSPPGQVGETQYF
TRBV6-2/TRBV6-3,TRBD1,many,TRBJ1-3,TGTGCCGTCCAGGGGGCGGATCGGAACACCATATATTTT,CAVQGADRNTIYF
TRBV28,-,many,TRBJ1-1,TGTGCCAGCAACAATGGGCCGTTCAGATCGAACACTGAAGCTTTCTTT,CASNNGPFRSNTEAFF
TRBV7-6,TRBD2,many,TRBJ2-5,TGTGCCAGCAGCTCCTTCGGCGGGAGGGGAGAGACCCAGTACTTC,CASSSFGGRGETQYF
TRBV12-3/TRBV12-4,TRBD1,-,TRBJ1-3,TGTGCCAGCAGCGATGACAGGGGCTCTGGAAACACCATATATTTT,CASSDDRGSGNTIYF
TRBV30,-,many,TRBJ2-7,TGTGCCTGGAGTGTAGGGCCGATTCACGAGCAGTACTTC,CAWSVGPIHEQYF
TRBV12-5,-,-,TRBJ1-2,TGTGCTAGTGGTTTGGTAGGGTCCTATGGCTACACCTTC,CASGLVGSYGYTF
TRBV7-8,TRBD1,many,TRBJ2-6,TGTGCCAGCAGCCCGCGCAGGGGGCGTATCTCTGGGGCCAACGTCCTGACTTTC,CASSPRRGRISGANVLTF
TRBV7-2,-,-,TRBJ2-7,TGTGCCAGCAGCTTAGCGAACATTACGCCCTACGAGCAGTACTTC,CASSLANITPYEQYF
TRBV28,TRBD1,-,TRBJ2-7,TGTGCCAGCACCACCGACAGGGATGGAACCTACGAGCAGTACTTC,CASTTDRDGTYEQYF
TRBV5-1,-,many,TRBJ2-7,TGTGCCAGCAGCCCCGGGTACGAGCAGTACTTC,CASSPGYEQYF
TRBV6-2/TRBV6-3,-,-,TRBJ2-5,TGTGCCAGCAGTTACGATATGAGGGGGTACCAAGAGACCCAGTACTTC,CASSYDMRGYQETQYF
TRBV5-1,-,many,TRBJ1-3,TGCGCCAGCAGCTTGGCCAGGGCGACTCCTGGAAACACCATATATTTT,CASSLARATPGNTIYF
TRBV4-1,TRBD2,-,TRBJ2-5,TGCGCCAGCAGCCGAGAGGCGGGAGTGGAGACCCAGTACTTC,CASSREAGVETQYF
TRBV27,-,many,TRBJ2-7,TGTGCCAGCAGTTTAAGGTGGCAGGGGGAGGCCTACGAGCAGTACTTC,CASSLRWQGEAYEQYF
TRBV6-1,TRBD2,-,TRBJ2-5,TGTGCCAGCAGTGTGATTGGAGCGGGGTCACAAGAGACCCAGTACTTC,CASSVIGAGSQETQYF
TRBV24-1,TRBD1,many,TRBJ2-5,TGTGCCACCACCCGCAGGGGGAGACAAGAGACCCAGTACTTC,CATTRRGRQETQYF
TRBV12-3/TRBV12-4,TRBD1,-,TRBJ1-5,TGTGCCAGCACTCTTCAGGGGGCCGGGGGCAATCAGCCCCAGCATTTT,CASTLQGAGGNQPQHF
TRBV7-9,-,many,TRBJ1-1,TGTGCCAGCAGCCCGTATGGGTTCGGCGCGGCTGAAGCTTTCTTT,CASSPYGFGAAEAFF
TRBV7-2,TRBD1,many,TRBJ1-2,TGTGCCAGCAGCTCAACAGGGGGCGCGCTTAGTGGCTACACCTTC,CASSSTGGALSGYTF
TRBV28,-,-,TRBJ1-6,TGTGCCAGCAGTTTCCCGAGACCACGGGATTCACCCCTCCACTTT,CASSFPRPRDSPLHF
TRBV29-1,-,-,TRBJ2-5,TGCAGCGTGCAATCGGGTGGGGAGACCCAGTACTTC,CSVQSGGETQYF
TRBV28,TRBD1,-,TRBJ2-7,TGTGCCAGCAGTTTTCGGGACAGGGCGGGTGAGCAGTACTTC,CASSFRDRAGEQYF
TRBV7-2,-,many,TRBJ1-1,TGTGCCAGCAGCATAGCCACGGGGAGCATGAACACTGAAGCTTTCTTT,CASSIATGSMNTEAFF
TRBV2,-,many,TRBJ1-5,TGTGCCGTATCTGGGGGCTCTCGCAATCAGCCCCAGCATTTT,CAVSGGSRNQPQHF
TRBV18,-,many,TRBJ2-7,TGTGCCAGCTCACCACCCCGGGGCATGAGTGAGCAGTACTTC,CASSPPRGMSEQYF
TRBV28,TRBD2,many,TRBJ2-4,TGTGCCAGCAGTTCTGGACTAGCGGGACAGATAGCCAAAAACATTCAGTACTTC,CASSSGLAGQIAKNIQYF
TRBV6-1,-,-,TRBJ2-7,TGTGCCAGCAGTGATTCCTACTACGAGCAGTACTTC,CASSDSYYEQYF
TRBV20-1,TRBD1,many,TRBJ1-2,TGCAGTGCTAGAGATCAGGGGACAGAGAACTATGGCTACACCTTC,CSARDQGTENYGYTF
TRBV7-3,-,many,TRBJ2-5,TGTGCCAGCAGCTTATGTGCTGGGTGGGTACGAGAGACCCAGTACTTC,CASSLCAGWVRETQYF
TRBV6-5,-,many,TRBJ1-1,TGTGCCAGCAGTTCCCCGGGGGGGTCGAACACTGAAGCTTTCTTT,CASSSPGGSNTEAFF
TRBV6-1,-,many,TRBJ1-1,TGTGCCAGCAGACCCCCCCGGATCAAGAACACTGAAGCTTTCTTT,CASRPPRIKNTEAFF
TRBV5-5,TRBD1,many,TRBJ1-1,TGTGCCAGCAGCCTAAGGACAGGGAGGGACACTGAAGCTTTCTTT,CASSLRTGRDTEAFF
TRBV7-9,-,many,TRBJ2-7,TGTGCCAGCAGCCTGTCTCTGGGATACGAGCAGTACTTC,CASSLSLGYEQYF
TRBV12-3/TRBV12-4,TRBD2,-,TRBJ2-7,TGTGCCAGCAGCCTTAGCGGGAGCTTTGAGCAGTACTTC,CASSLSGSFEQYF
TRBV6-1,TRBD2,-,TRBJ2-1,TGTGCCAGCAGTGGGACTAGTAATTCCTACAATGAGCAGTTCTTC,CASSGTSNSYNEQFF
TRBV12-3/TRBV12-4,-,-,TRBJ2-7,TGTGCCAGCAGTTTGCACGGTAACCTCTACGAGCAGTACTTC,CASSLHGNLYEQYF
TRBV14,-,many,TRBJ2-4,TGTGCCAGCAGCCAAGAAATAGGGGCCAAAAACATTCAGTACTTC,CASSQEIGAKNIQYF
TRBV7-3,-,-,TRBJ1-1,TGTGCCAGCAGCTTAATGGGGGATCGGAACACTGAAGCTTTCTTT,CASSLMGDRNTEAFF
TRBV28,-,many,TRBJ2-7,TGTGCCAGCAGATCGGACGTCGGATACGAGCAGTACTTC,CASRSDVGYEQYF
TRBV28,TRBD2,-,TRBJ2-5,TGTGCCAGCAGTTTTTCTATAGCGGGAGTAGAGACCCAGTACTTC,CASSFSIAGVETQYF
TRBV12-3/TRBV12-4,-,-,TRBJ1-2,TGTGCCAGCAGTTCAATTGGGGGCTATGGCTACACCTTC,CASSSIGGYGYTF
TRBV28,-,-,TRBJ1-2,TGTGCCAGCAGTCGTAGCGGGGGCTATGGCTACACCTTC,CASSRSGGYGYTF
TRBV12-3/TRBV12-4,TRBD1,-,TRBJ1-5,TGTGCCAGCAGTCGGACAGGGAGGAGCAATCAGCCCCAGCATTTT,CASSRTGRSNQPQHF
TRBV6-2/TRBV6-3,-,-,TRBJ1-2,TGTGCCAGCAGTCGCTCGGAAGGCTACACCTTC,CASSRSEGYTF
TRBV28,-,many,TRBJ1-2,TGTGCCAGCAGTTTCATGGGGGGCGGCTATGGCTACACCTTC,CASSFMGGGYGYTF
TRBV18,-,many,TRBJ2-7,TGTGCCAGCTCACCCGCGGGACAGAGCTCCTACGAGCAGTACTTC,CASSPAGQSSYEQYF